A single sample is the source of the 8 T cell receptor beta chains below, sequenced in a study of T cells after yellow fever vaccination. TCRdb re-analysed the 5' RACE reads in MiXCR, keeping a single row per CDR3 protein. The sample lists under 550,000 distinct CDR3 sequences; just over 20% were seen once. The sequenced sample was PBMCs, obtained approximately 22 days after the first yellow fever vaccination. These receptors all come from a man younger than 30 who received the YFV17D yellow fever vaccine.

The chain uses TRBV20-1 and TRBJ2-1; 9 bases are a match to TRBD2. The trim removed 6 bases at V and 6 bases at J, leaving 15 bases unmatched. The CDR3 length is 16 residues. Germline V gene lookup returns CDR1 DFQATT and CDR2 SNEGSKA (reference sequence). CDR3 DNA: TGCAGTGCCGCCCCCCCCCGGGGACTAGCATCCAATGAGCAGTTCTTC. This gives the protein CSAAPPRGLASNEQFF.

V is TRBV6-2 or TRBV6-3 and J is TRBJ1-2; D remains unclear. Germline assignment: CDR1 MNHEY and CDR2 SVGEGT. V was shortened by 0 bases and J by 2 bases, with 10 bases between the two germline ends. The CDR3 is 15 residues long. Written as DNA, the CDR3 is TGTGCCAGCAGTTACTCGACCGGGCTGAACTATGGCTACACCTTC. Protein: CASSYSTGLNYGYTF.

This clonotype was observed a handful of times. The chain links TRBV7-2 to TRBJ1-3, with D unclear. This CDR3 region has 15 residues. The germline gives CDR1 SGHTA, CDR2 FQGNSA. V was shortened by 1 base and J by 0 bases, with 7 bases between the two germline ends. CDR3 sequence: CASSLVGHSGNTIYF. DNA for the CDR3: TGTGCCAGCAGCTTAGTCGGCCACTCTGGAAACACCATATATTTT.

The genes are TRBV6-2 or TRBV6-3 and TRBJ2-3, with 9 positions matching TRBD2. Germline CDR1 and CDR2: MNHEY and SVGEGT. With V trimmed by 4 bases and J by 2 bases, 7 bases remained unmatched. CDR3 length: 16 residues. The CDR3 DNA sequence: TGTGCCAGCAGTTCCAAGACTAGCGGACTCACAGATACGCAGTATTTT. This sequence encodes CASSSKTSGLTDTQYF.

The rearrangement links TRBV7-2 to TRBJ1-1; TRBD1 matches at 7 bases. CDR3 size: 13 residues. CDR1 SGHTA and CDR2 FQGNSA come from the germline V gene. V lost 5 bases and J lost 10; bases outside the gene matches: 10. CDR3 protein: CASSNGQEAGAFF. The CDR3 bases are TGTGCCAGCAGCAACGGACAGGAAGCGGGAGCTTTCTTT.

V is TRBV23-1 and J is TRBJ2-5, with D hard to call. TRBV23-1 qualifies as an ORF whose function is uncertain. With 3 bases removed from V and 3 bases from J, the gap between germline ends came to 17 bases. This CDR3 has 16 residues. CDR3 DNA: TGCGCCAGCAGTCAGTACCCCCCGCGTACGGAAGAGACCCAGTACTTC. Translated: CASSQYPPRTEETQYF.

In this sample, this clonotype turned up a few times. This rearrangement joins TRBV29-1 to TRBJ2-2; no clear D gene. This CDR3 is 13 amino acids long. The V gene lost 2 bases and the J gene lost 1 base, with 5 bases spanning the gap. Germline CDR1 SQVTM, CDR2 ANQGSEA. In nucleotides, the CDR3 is TGCAGCGTTGAACAAGTGAACACCGGGGAGCTGTTTTTT. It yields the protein CSVEQVNTGELFF.

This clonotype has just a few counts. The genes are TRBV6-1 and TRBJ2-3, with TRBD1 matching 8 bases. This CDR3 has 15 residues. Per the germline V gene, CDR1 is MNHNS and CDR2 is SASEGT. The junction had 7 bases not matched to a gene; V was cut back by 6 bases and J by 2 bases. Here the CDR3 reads CASSSTGVDTDTQYF. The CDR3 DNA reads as TGTGCCAGCAGCTCGACAGGGGTGGACACAGATACGCAGTATTTT.